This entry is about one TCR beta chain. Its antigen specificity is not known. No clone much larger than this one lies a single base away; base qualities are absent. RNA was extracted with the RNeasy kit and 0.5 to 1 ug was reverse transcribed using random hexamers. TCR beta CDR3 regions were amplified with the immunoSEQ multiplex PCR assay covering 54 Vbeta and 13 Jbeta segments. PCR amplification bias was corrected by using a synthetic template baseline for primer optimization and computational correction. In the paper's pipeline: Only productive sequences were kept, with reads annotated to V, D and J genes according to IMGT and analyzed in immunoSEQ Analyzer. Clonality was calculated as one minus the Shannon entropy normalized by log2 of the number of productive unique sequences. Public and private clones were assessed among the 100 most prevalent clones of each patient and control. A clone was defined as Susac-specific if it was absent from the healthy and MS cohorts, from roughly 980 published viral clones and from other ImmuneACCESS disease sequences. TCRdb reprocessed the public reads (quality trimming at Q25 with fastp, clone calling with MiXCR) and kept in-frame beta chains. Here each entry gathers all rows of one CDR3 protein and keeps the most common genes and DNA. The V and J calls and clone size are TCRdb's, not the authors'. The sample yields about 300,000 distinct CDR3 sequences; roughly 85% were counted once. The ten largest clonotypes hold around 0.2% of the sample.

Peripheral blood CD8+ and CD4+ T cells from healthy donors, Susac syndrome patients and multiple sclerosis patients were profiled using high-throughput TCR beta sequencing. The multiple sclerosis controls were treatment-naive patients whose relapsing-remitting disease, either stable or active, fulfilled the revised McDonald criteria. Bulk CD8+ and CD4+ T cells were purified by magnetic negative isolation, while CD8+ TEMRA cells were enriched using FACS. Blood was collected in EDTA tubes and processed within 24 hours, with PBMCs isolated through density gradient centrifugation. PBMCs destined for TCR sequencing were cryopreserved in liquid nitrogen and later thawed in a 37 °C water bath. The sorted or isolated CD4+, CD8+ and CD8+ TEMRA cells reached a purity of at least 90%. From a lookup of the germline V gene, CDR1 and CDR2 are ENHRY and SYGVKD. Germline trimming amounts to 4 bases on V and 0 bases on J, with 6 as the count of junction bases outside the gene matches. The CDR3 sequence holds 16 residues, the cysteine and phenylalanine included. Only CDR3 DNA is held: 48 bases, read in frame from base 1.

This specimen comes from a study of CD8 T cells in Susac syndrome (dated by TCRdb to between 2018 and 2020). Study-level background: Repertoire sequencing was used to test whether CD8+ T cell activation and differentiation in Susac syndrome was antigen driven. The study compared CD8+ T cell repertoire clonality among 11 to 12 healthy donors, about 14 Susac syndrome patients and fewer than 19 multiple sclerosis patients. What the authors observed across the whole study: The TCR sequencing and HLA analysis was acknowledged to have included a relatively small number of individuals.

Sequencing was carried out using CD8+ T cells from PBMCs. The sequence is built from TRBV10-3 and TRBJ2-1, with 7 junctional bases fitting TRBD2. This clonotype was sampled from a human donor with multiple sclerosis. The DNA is TGTGCCATCAGTGTGAGATCTAGCGGCTCCTACAATGAGCAGTTCTTC. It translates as CAISVRSSGSYNEQFF.